Listed here are 16 T cell receptor beta chains from one sample, sequenced in a study of cytomegalovirus exposure and HLA in healthy donors. Use of 60 Vbeta and 13 Jbeta primers characterized the PCR. Measured with immunoSEQ multiplex PCR; TCRdb has only the in-frame clones, and not every one. The table has roughly 100,000 clones, 76% seen once. Sequenced input: PBMCs. All receptors come from a man between 35 and 55 years old in good health and CMV-seronegative.

This clone was seen once. This chain links TRBV2 with TRBJ2-1; the match to TRBD1 covers 7 bases. CDR3 length: 15 amino acids. The J segment lost 5 bases and the V segment lost 2 bases, leaving 6 bases of the junction unmatched. The germline gives CDR1 SNHLY, CDR2 FYNNEI. CDR3 loop: CASSEFGQDDNEQFF. The CDR3 DNA sequence: TGTGCCAGCAGTGAATTTGGACAGGACGACAATGAGCAGTTCTTC.

The gene calls are TRBV11-1 and TRBJ2-7, with D possibly matching TRBD1 (5 bases). Per germline, CDR1 SGHAT and CDR2 FQDESV (reference sequence). The CDR3 loop spans 16 amino acids. V was shortened by 2 bases and J by 2 bases, with 16 bases between the two germline ends. CDR3 sequence: CASSLSRAPTTYEQYF. In DNA form, the CDR3 reads TGTGCCAGCAGCTTAAGCAGGGCCCCAACAACCTACGAGCAGTACTTC.

A few counts support this clone. This sequence joins TRBV4-1 and TRBJ2-5; 7 bases map to TRBD1. Germline CDR1 MGHRA, CDR2 YSYEKL. The CDR3 runs to 15 residues. Trimming took 4 bases from V and 1 from J; bases not matched to a gene: 6. CDR3 bases: TGCGCCAGCAGCCGAATGACAGGGACCCAAGAGACCCAGTACTTC. Translation: CASSRMTGTQETQYF.

This clone was detected only once. The chain uses TRBV7-2 and TRBJ2-7, with D tentatively TRBD1 (6 bases). This CDR3 spans 15 amino acids. V was pared by 3 bases and J by 2 bases, with 14 bases between. Germline assignment: CDR1 SGHTA and CDR2 FQGNSA. The CDR3 loop reads CASSFRDTTTYEQYF. DNA of the CDR3: TGTGCCAGCAGCTTTCGGGACACCACCACCTACGAGCAGTACTTC.

This chain links TRBV4-2 with TRBJ2-3; 7 bases map to TRBD2. This CDR3 spans 17 amino acids. J was trimmed by 0 bases and V by 2 bases; bases with no gene match: 8. In germline, CDR1 is LGHNA, CDR2 YNFKEQ. CDR3: CASSQLGLGGSTDTQYF. DNA for the CDR3: TGTGCCAGCAGCCAACTAGGACTAGGCGGGAGCACAGATACGCAGTATTTT.

This clone has only a few counts. V is TRBV5-5 and J is TRBJ2-2; a weak D match, TRBD1 (5 bases). The CDR3 extends over 15 amino acids. Trimming took 1 base from V and 4 from J, leaving 11 bases between them. Germline CDR1 SGHKS, CDR2 YYEKEE (reference sequence). The CDR3 sequence is CASSLSAGSTGELFF. The CDR3 DNA reads as TGTGCCAGCAGCTTGTCCGCAGGGTCCACCGGGGAGCTGTTTTTT.

The gene calls are TRBV7-2 and TRBJ2-5, with TRBD2 matching over 12 bases. The better agreement between TRBJ2-7 and the DNA end casts doubt on the J call. This CDR3 has 15 amino acids. Germline CDR1 is SGHTA and CDR2 is FQGNSA. CDR3 DNA: TGTGCCAGCAGCTCGGGACTAGCGGGCCTCTACGAGCAGTACTTC. The encoded protein is CASSSGLAGLYEQYF.

The chain employs TRBV18 and TRBJ2-3; tentatively, D is TRBD2 (5 bases). V lost 6 bases and J lost 1, with 14 bases in between. CDR3 length: 15 residues. The germline gives CDR1 KGHSH, CDR2 LQKENI. This CDR3 is CASSSGNGGTDTQYF. CDR3 nucleotides: TGTGCCAGCTCGTCGGGCAACGGGGGCACAGATACGCAGTATTTT.

This chain connects TRBV18 to TRBJ1-2; TRBD1 matches 7 bases. CDR1 KGHSH and CDR2 LQKENI come from the germline V gene. CDR3 length: 19 residues. The J segment lost 0 bases and the V segment lost 0 bases, leaving 13 bases of the junction unmatched. The CDR3 reads CASSPPNGRQGVANYGYTF. The CDR3 DNA sequence: TGTGCCAGCTCACCACCCAACGGCCGACAGGGCGTCGCTAACTATGGCTACACCTTC.

In this sample, this clone turned up once. This rearrangement joins TRBV25-1 to TRBJ2-6, with D possibly TRBD1 on 6 matching bases. Trimming took 6 bases from V and 4 from J, leaving 13 bases between them. CDR3 length: 15 residues. Germline CDR1 reads MGHDK; CDR2 reads SYGVNS. The DNA of the CDR3 is TGTGCCAGCAGCGAACCAGGGGTCGGGGCCAACGTCCTGACTTTC. It encodes CASSEPGVGANVLTF.

V is TRBV12-2 and J is TRBJ1-2; the tabulated D call, TRBD1, remains unverified against the DNA. TRBV12-2 is tagged as a pseudogene. This CDR3 has 15 amino acids. CDR3 protein: CASRLATGDLYGYTF. As DNA, the CDR3 is TGTGCAAGTCGCTTAGCGACAGGGGATCTGTATGGCTACACCTTC.

This clone was counted a few times. The chain is built from TRBV4-1 and TRBJ2-3; 11 nucleotides agree with TRBD2. The CDR3 contains 18 residues. Germline CDR1 reads MGHRA; CDR2 reads YSYEKL. The trim removed 2 bases at V and 0 bases at J, leaving 7 bases unmatched. This CDR3 reads CASSQLTSGRSSTDTQYF. The CDR3 region has the DNA TGCGCCAGCAGCCAACTAACTAGCGGGAGATCTAGCACAGATACGCAGTATTTT.

The rearrangement links TRBV2 to TRBJ1-2, with 7 bases lining up with TRBD1. CDR1 is SNHLY, CDR2 FYNNEI, per germline. V shed 6 bases and J 5 bases; nucleotides not matched to a gene: 9. This CDR3 has 14 residues. The CDR3 sequence is CASSPNRGNYGYTF. CDR3 DNA sequence: TGTGCCAGCAGCCCTAACAGGGGAAATTATGGCTACACCTTC.

This clone has only one observation. This chain joins TRBV7-9 and TRBJ2-7, with D unresolved. Germline lookup yields CDR1 SEHNR and CDR2 FQNEAQ (reference sequence). V was trimmed by 1 base and J by 6 bases, leaving 7 bases between them. CDR3 length: 12 residues. CDR3 sequence (DNA): TGTGCCAGCAGCTTAGTTAAACTCGAGCAGTACTTC. Protein: CASSLVKLEQYF.

V usage is TRBV2 and J usage is TRBJ2-3, with 7 bases fitting TRBD2. V shed 7 bases and J 9 bases; nucleotides not matched to a gene: 7. Germline CDR1 and CDR2: SNHLY and FYNNEI. The CDR3 covers 12 residues. In nucleotides, the CDR3 is TGTGCCAGCATTGCGGGAGTAGTGACGCAGTATTTT. It codes for CASIAGVVTQYF.

The chain is built from TRBV2 and TRBJ2-3; possibly TRBD1 for D (5 bases). CDR1 and CDR2 (germline): SNHLY, FYNNEI. With 7 bases removed from V and 1 base from J, the gap between germline ends came to 12 bases. This CDR3 is built from 14 residues. The CDR3 loop is CASTPGIGTDTQYF. The DNA of the CDR3 is TGTGCCAGCACCCCAGGGATCGGCACAGATACGCAGTATTTT.